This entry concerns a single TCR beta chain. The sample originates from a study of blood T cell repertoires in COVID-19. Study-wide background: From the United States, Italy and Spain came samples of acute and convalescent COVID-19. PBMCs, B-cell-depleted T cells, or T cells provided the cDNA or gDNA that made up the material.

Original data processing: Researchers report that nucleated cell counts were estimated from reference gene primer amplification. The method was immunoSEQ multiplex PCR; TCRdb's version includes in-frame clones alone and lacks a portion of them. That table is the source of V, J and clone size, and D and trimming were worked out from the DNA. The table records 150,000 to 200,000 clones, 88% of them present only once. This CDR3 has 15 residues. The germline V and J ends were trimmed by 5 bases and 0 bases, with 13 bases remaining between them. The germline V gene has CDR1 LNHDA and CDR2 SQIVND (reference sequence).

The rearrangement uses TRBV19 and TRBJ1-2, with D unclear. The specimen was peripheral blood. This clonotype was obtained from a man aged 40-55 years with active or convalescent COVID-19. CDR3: CASSPKMAANYGYTF. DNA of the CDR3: TGTGCCAGTAGTCCCAAAATGGCAGCTAACTATGGCTACACCTTC.